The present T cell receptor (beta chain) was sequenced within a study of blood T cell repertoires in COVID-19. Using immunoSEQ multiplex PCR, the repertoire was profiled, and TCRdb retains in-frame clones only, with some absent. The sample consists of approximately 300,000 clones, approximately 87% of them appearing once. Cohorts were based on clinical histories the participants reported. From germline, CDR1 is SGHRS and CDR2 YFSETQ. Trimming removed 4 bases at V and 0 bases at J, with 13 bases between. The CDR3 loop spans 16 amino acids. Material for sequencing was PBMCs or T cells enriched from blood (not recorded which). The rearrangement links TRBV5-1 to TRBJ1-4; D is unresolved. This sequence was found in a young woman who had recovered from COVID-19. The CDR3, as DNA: TGCGCCAGCAGCATCCAATCAGGCTCAACTAATGAAAAACTGTTTTTT. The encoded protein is CASSIQSGSTNEKLFF.